Listed below are T cell receptor beta chains from one sample, sequenced in a study of Ad26.COV2.S vaccination and SARS-CoV-2 variants. The data were produced by immunoSEQ multiplex PCR, yet TCRdb's version contains in-frame clones alone and is incomplete. The sample has 350,000 to 450,000 clones, 80% to 90% seen once. The specimen comprised peripheral blood, sampled in a trial of Ad26.COV2.S vaccine versus placebo. The receptors stem from a person between 18 and 59 years old who received the Ad26.COV2.S COVID-19 vaccine or a placebo. CDR3s include the opening cysteine and the closing phenylalanine or tryptophan. The D gene is left open where the match is weak. Clone size, where shown, is once, few, many, or a class for clones that have expanded.

J: TRBJ1-5
size: .
V: TRBV6-5
D: TRBD1
CDR3: CASRRGQGDQPQHF
DNA: TGTGCCAGCCGACGCGGGCAGGGGGATCAGCCCCAGCATTTT

J: TRBJ1-1
size: once
V: TRBV7-2
D: .
CDR3: CASSFRADTEAFF
DNA: TGTGCCAGCAGCTTTAGGGCAGACACTGAAGCTTTCTTT

J: TRBJ2-2
size: .
V: TRBV7-6
D: .
CDR3: CASSLGPGELFF
DNA: TGTGCCAGCAGCTTAGGGCCCGGGGAGCTGTTTTTT

J: TRBJ1-1
size: .
V: TRBV6-5
D: .
CDR3: CASTYRVLYSAFF
DNA: TGTGCCAGCACCTACAGGGTCCTATATTCAGCTTTCTTT

J: TRBJ2-3
size: .
V: TRBV2
D: .
CDR3: CASLGLVGTQYF
DNA: TGTGCCAGTCTAGGACTGGTCGGGACGCAGTATTTT

J: TRBJ1-1
size: .
V: TRBV5-6
D: TRBD1
CDR3: CASSSGTGGWGTEAFF
DNA: TGTGCCAGCAGCTCCGGGACAGGGGGCTGGGGCACTGAAGCTTTCTTT

J: TRBJ2-2
size: .
V: TRBV29-1
D: .
CDR3: CSVISGRKIGTGELFF
DNA: TGCAGCGTAATCTCCGGACGGAAGATAGGGACCGGGGAGCTGTTTTTT

J: TRBJ2-3
size: .
V: TRBV9
D: TRBD2
CDR3: CASSATSGSADTQYF
DNA: TGTGCCAGCAGCGCGACTAGCGGGTCTGCGGATACGCAGTATTTT

J: TRBJ1-5
size: .
V: TRBV19
D: .
CDR3: CASSLMTIQNSNQPQHF
DNA: TGTGCCAGTAGCCTTATGACCATACAAAATAGCAATCAGCCCCAGCATTTT

J: TRBJ2-3
size: .
V: TRBV11-2
D: .
CDR3: CASSLVLVLNTDTQYF
DNA: TGTGCCAGCAGCTTAGTGCTAGTCCTAAACACAGATACGCAGTATTTT

J: TRBJ2-7
size: .
V: TRBV19
D: .
CDR3: CASSISSQGEQYF
DNA: TGTGCCAGTAGTATCAGTTCCCAGGGAGAGCAGTACTTC

J: TRBJ2-5
size: .
V: TRBV4-1
D: TRBD2
CDR3: CASSLRTPPAGGSETQYF
DNA: TGCGCCAGCAGCCTACGAACCCCCCCTGCGGGAGGGTCAGAGACCCAGTACTTC

J: TRBJ1-1
size: .
V: TRBV4-1
D: .
CDR3: CASSPARGTEAFF
DNA: TGCGCCAGCAGCCCAGCCCGGGGTACTGAAGCTTTCTTT

J: TRBJ2-2
size: few
V: TRBV7-9
D: .
CDR3: CASSLGGTHGELFF
DNA: TGTGCCAGCAGCTTAGGGGGAACCCACGGGGAGCTGTTTTTT

J: TRBJ1-3
size: .
V: TRBV7-9
D: TRBD1
CDR3: CASSFPIGQGPDTIYF
DNA: TGTGCCAGCAGCTTCCCCATCGGACAGGGACCCGACACCATATATTTT

J: TRBJ1-6
size: many
V: TRBV11-2
D: TRBD1
CDR3: CASSSLGQGESPLHF
DNA: TGTGCCAGCAGCTCTCTAGGACAGGGGGAATCACCCCTCCACTTT

J: TRBJ1-4
size: .
V: TRBV7-9
D: .
CDR3: CASSHRDDNEKLFF
DNA: TGTGCCAGCAGCCACAGGGACGATAATGAAAAACTGTTTTTT

J: TRBJ2-5
size: .
V: TRBV4-1
D: .
CDR3: CASSQAGALDAQYF
DNA: TGCGCCAGCAGCCAAGCTGGAGCCCTTGATGCCCAGTACTTC

J: TRBJ1-2
size: .
V: TRBV7-3
D: TRBD1
CDR3: CASSSGTAAYGYTF
DNA: TGTGCCAGCAGCTCGGGGACAGCTGCCTATGGCTACACCTTC

J: TRBJ2-1
size: .
V: TRBV5-1
D: TRBD2
CDR3: CASSLTSGRVNEQFF
DNA: TGCGCCAGCAGCTTGACTAGCGGGAGAGTGAATGAGCAGTTCTTC

J: TRBJ2-1
size: .
V: TRBV6-5
D: TRBD2
CDR3: CASRLLAGGVNEQFF
DNA: TGTGCCAGCAGACTACTAGCGGGGGGGGTCAATGAGCAGTTCTTC

J: TRBJ1-6
size: .
V: TRBV28
D: TRBD1
CDR3: CASSPQGIVSPLHF
DNA: TGTGCCAGCAGCCCACAGGGGATAGTTTCACCCCTCCACTTT

J: TRBJ2-2
size: .
V: TRBV5-1
D: .
CDR3: CASSRHPGDPGELFF
DNA: TGCGCCAGCAGCCGTCATCCCGGGGATCCCGGGGAGCTGTTTTTT

J: TRBJ1-1
size: .
V: TRBV5-1
D: .
CDR3: CASSASTVNTEAFF
DNA: TGCGCCAGCAGTGCCTCGACGGTGAACACTGAAGCTTTCTTT

J: TRBJ2-3
size: .
V: TRBV3-1/TRBV3-2
D: TRBD2
CDR3: CASSLGVAGTTQYF
DNA: TGTGCCAGCAGCCTAGGGGTAGCGGGGACTACGCAGTATTTT

J: TRBJ2-5
size: .
V: TRBV7-2
D: .
CDR3: CASSLARGETQYF
DNA: TGTGCCAGCAGCTTAGCGCGGGGTGAGACCCAGTACTTC

J: TRBJ2-7
size: .
V: TRBV7-5
D: .
CDR3: CATYPRGASYEQYF
DNA: TGTGCCACCTACCCGAGAGGGGCGTCCTACGAGCAGTACTTC

J: TRBJ2-3
size: .
V: TRBV5-4
D: TRBD2
CDR3: CASRRGGTDTQYF
DNA: TGTGCCTCCAGGCGGGGGGGCACCGATACGCAGTATTTT

J: TRBJ2-1
size: .
V: TRBV5-1
D: TRBD2
CDR3: CASRPLAATGNEQFF
DNA: TGCGCCAGCAGGCCGCTAGCGGCAACGGGCAATGAGCAGTTCTTC

J: TRBJ1-5
size: .
V: TRBV28
D: .
CDR3: CASSLLYATGNQPQHF
DNA: TGTGCCAGCAGTTTATTGTACGCTACCGGCAATCAGCCCCAGCATTTT